What follows is one T cell receptor (beta chain) and its context. Its specificity is unknown. Germline CDR1 reads SNHLY; CDR2 reads FYNNEI. The ends were cut back, 1 base at V and 4 bases at J, with 13 bases in the middle. CDR3 size: 15 residues. This specimen belongs to a study of shared clonotypes between healthy human individuals. Study-wide findings and caveats: Expectations were that clonotype sharing among donors would be affected by sequencing depth. Only blood underwent sampling, and tissue repertoires likely differ. Between four donors, naive CD4 clonotypes were shared at a level of approximately 5%.

Sequenced by immunoSEQ multiplex PCR; TCRdb stores in-frame clones only, minus some. In the table there are roughly 2,500,000 clones, roughly 93% of which are singletons. Partitioning of CD4+ cells yielded a CD45RA+ naive subset and a CD45RA-negative memory subset. Input material: naive CD4+ T cells from PBMCs. Regarding subset: CD45RA+ positively selected. The origin of this receptor is a man between 18 and 35 years old in good health. Some clones in this sample may be carry-over from other donors' samples. This sequence joins TRBV2 and TRBJ2-5; perhaps TRBD2 as D (5 bases). The CDR3 spells CASSEDQEVGETQYF. CDR3 DNA sequence: TGTGCCAGCAGTGAAGACCAGGAGGTCGGAGAGACCCAGTACTTC.